A single sample gave rise to the 5 T cell receptor beta chains below, sequenced in a study of OX40 agonist ivuxolimab in advanced cancers. Profiled with immunoSEQ multiplex PCR; TCRdb holds only in-frame clones, not every one. Among approximately 77,000 clones listed, just under 95% were seen once. The source was CD4+ or CD8+ T cells sorted from blood, collected in a trial of the OX40 agonist ivuxolimab. These receptor sequences come from an adult with an advanced solid tumor such as melanoma, head and neck, liver or kidney cancer.

This clone turned up a few times. The chain joins TRBV27 to TRBJ2-2; possibly TRBD1 for D (5 bases). The CDR3 covers 14 residues. V was clipped by 4 bases and J by 7 bases, with 13 bases between them. Germline values: CDR1 MNHEY, CDR2 SMNVEV (reference sequence). The CDR3 region has the DNA TGTGCCAGCAGTTATTGGCAGGGCAGCGGGGAGCTGTTTTTT. The encoded protein is CASSYWQGSGELFF.

The chain has TRBV6-1 and TRBJ1-1; D is unclear. The CDR3 is made up of 13 amino acids. V gave up 1 base and J gave up 8 bases, with 11 bases separating them. Germline V gene sequence: CDR1 MNHNS, CDR2 SASEGT. CDR3 loop: CASSEDLVAEAFF. CDR3 DNA sequence: TGTGCCAGCAGTGAAGATCTTGTCGCGGAAGCTTTCTTT.

V and J are TRBV19 and TRBJ2-1, with 12 bases identical to TRBD2. Unmatched junction bases numbered 8, after V lost 4 bases and J lost 10 bases. Germline lookup yields CDR1 LNHDA and CDR2 SQIVND (reference sequence). The CDR3 has 15 amino acids. CDR3 nucleotides: TGTGCCAGTAGTACTCTAGCGGGGGGGCCTCACGAGCAGTTCTTC. Its protein product is CASSTLAGGPHEQFF.

The rearrangement uses TRBV5-5 and TRBJ2-7; the D gene is possibly TRBD2 (5 bases). The CDR3 is 14 residues long. Germline CDR1 is SGHKS and CDR2 is YYEKEE (reference sequence). The V end lost 0 bases, the J end lost 4 bases, and 11 bases lay between the germline ends. The CDR3 loop reads CASSLGGNGYEQYF. The CDR3 DNA sequence: TGTGCCAGCAGCTTGGGAGGGAATGGGTACGAGCAGTACTTC.

The CDR3 sequence: CASSDGMGIGYTF. CDR3 coding DNA: TGTGCCAGCAGCGATGGGATGGGGATTGGCTACACCTTC. The chain uses TRBV9 and TRBJ1-2; D call uncertain. Trimming cost V 3 bases and J 7 bases, with 13 bases left between them. Germline CDR1 and CDR2: SGDLS and YYNGEE. This CDR3 contains 13 residues.